What follows are 32 T cell receptor beta chains derived from one specimen sequenced in a study of blood T cell repertoires in COVID-19. Sequenced by immunoSEQ multiplex PCR; TCRdb stores in-frame clones only, minus some. The table includes approximately 94,000 clones, 80% to 95% detected once. Sequencing used peripheral blood. Receptor source: a man aged 45 to 65 with active COVID-19.

The genes are TRBV6-2 or TRBV6-3 and TRBJ1-6; TRBD1 agrees at 10 bases. The V segment lost 5 bases and the J segment 2 bases; nucleotides outside the gene matches: 3. Germline loops: CDR1 MNHEY, CDR2 SVGEGT. This CDR3 region has 16 residues. The CDR3 nucleotides are TGTGCCAGCAGTCAGGACAGGGGGACCTATAATTCACCCCTCCACTTT. This translates into CASSQDRGTYNSPLHF.

The rearrangement links TRBV5-1 to TRBJ2-3; 8 positions match TRBD2. The CDR3 is 15 amino acids. Losses at the gene ends were 0 bases for V and 0 bases for J; bases not matched to a gene: 0. CDR1 is SGHRS, CDR2 YFSETQ, per germline. The CDR3 protein is CASSLGGGSTDTQYF. CDR3 nucleotide sequence: TGCGCCAGCAGCTTGGGCGGGGGGAGCACAGATACGCAGTATTTT.

This clone was recorded once. The chain joins TRBV5-4 to TRBJ2-2, with D possibly being TRBD1 (6 bases). The germline gives CDR1 SGHNT, CDR2 YYREEE (reference sequence). With 4 bases removed from V and 9 bases from J, the gap between germline ends came to 16 bases. The CDR3 is 14 amino acids. CDR3 loop: CASSKTGPGRELFF. CDR3 DNA sequence: TGTGCCAGCAGCAAGACAGGCCCAGGCAGGGAGCTGTTTTTT.

This rearrangement joins TRBV28 to TRBJ1-6; perhaps TRBD1 as D (6 bases). CDR3 length equals 14 residues. Trimming removed 5 bases at V and 10 bases at J, with 15 bases between. Germline V lookup: CDR1 MDHEN, CDR2 SYDVKM. In nucleotides, the CDR3 is TGTGCCAGCAGTCAGGGGTTGGGTGGCTCACCCCTCCACTTT. Translation: CASSQGLGGSPLHF.

The V and J genes are TRBV6-1 and TRBJ1-5; a weak D match, TRBD1 (5 bases). Germline V gene data show CDR1 as MNHNS and CDR2 as SASEGT. This CDR3 is 13 amino acids long. V gave up 1 base and J gave up 10 bases, with 11 bases separating them. In DNA, the CDR3 is TGTGCCAGCAGTGAAGGACAGCAGTATCCCCAGCATTTT. Protein product: CASSEGQQYPQHF.

This clone has only a few counts. This rearrangement joins TRBV6-5 to TRBJ1-1; D perhaps matches TRBD1 (6 bases). CDR3 size: 13 residues. V was trimmed by 4 bases and J by 1 base, leaving 7 bases between them. The germline V gene encodes CDR1 MNHEY and CDR2 SVGAGI. For the CDR3, the DNA is TGTGCCAGCAGTTCACAGGGGAACACTGAAGCTTTCTTT. Protein: CASSSQGNTEAFF.

V and J are TRBV18 and TRBJ2-7; 12 nucleotides agree with TRBD2. This CDR3 has 16 residues. Unmatched junction bases numbered 12, after V lost 5 bases and J lost 7 bases. Germline CDR1 and CDR2: KGHSH and LQKENI. The CDR3 reads CASSSGLAGSPGEQYF. CDR3 DNA: TGTGCCAGCTCATCAGGACTAGCGGGGTCCCCTGGGGAGCAGTACTTC.

This clone was seen once. V and J are TRBV5-1 and TRBJ2-1, with 10 bases identical to TRBD2. Germline CDR1 is SGHRS and CDR2 is YFSETQ. The CDR3 sequence is 16 residues long. The V and J ends lost 4 bases and 4 bases, in that order; junction bases with no gene match: 8. The DNA of the CDR3 is TGCGCCAGCAGCCTTGGCGGACTAGCGGATTACAATGAGCAGTTCTTC. It encodes CASSLGGLADYNEQFF.

The J gene is TRBJ2-3, the V gene TRBV3-1 (or the pseudogene TRBV3-2), with D possibly TRBD2 on 5 matching bases. The CDR3 is made up of 16 amino acids. Germline V gene lookup returns CDR1 LGHDT and CDR2 YNNKEL (reference sequence). Deletions cut 3 bases from V and 0 bases from J, with 13 bases between. CDR3 nucleotide sequence: TGTGCCAGCAGCCATCGTGACTACTCTAGCACAGATACGCAGTATTTT. Its translation is CASSHRDYSSTDTQYF.

The chain recombines TRBV5-6 with TRBJ2-7; the match to TRBD1 covers 10 bases. CDR3 length equals 14 residues. Germline V CDR1 and CDR2: SGHDT, YYEEEE. Trimming took 0 bases from V and 7 from J; bases not matched to a gene: 4. CDR3 sequence: CASSLGQGAWEQYF. CDR3 nucleotides: TGTGCCAGCAGCTTGGGACAGGGGGCATGGGAGCAGTACTTC.

This clone was picked up a small number of times. The chain has TRBV6-2 or TRBV6-3 and TRBJ2-3; TRBD1 matches 10 bases. Germline lookup yields CDR1 MNHEY and CDR2 SVGEGT. Unmatched junction bases numbered 5, after V lost 1 base and J lost 4 bases. The CDR3 runs 16 residues. CDR3 region: CASSYFRDRGSDTQYF. CDR3 DNA sequence: TGTGCCAGCAGTTACTTCCGGGACAGGGGATCAGATACGCAGTATTTT.

The chain uses TRBV10-3 and TRBJ2-2; TRBD1 matches at 8 bases. CDR3 length: 14 amino acids. With V trimmed by 3 bases and J by 10 bases, 7 bases remained unmatched. Per the germline V gene, CDR1 is ENHRY and CDR2 is SYGVKD. This chain's CDR3 is CAISEQGGSSELFF. DNA of the CDR3: TGTGCCATCAGTGAACAGGGGGGATCTTCGGAGCTGTTTTTT.

The chain links TRBV5-6 to TRBJ2-5, with D perhaps matching TRBD2 (5 bases). V was cut by 1 base and J by 5 bases, with 9 bases left in between. The germline gives CDR1 SGHDT, CDR2 YYEEEE. CDR3 length: 13 amino acids. Here the CDR3 DNA reads TGTGCCAGCAGCTTGTGGAGGAGGGAGACCCAGTACTTC. Amino acids: CASSLWRRETQYF.

The chain carries TRBV4-1 and TRBJ2-5; TRBD1 is a possible D gene (6 bases). Germline V gene sequence: CDR1 MGHRA, CDR2 YSYEKL. This CDR3 comprises 14 residues. V lost 1 base and J lost 5, with 11 bases in between. In nucleotides, the CDR3 is TGCGCCAGCAGCCAAGGGCAGGGGCGGGAGACCCAGTACTTC. Amino acids: CASSQGQGRETQYF.

J is TRBJ2-5 and V is TRBV19; the D is unclear. Between the trimmed V and J ends, which lost 2 bases and 4 bases, there was a span of 14 bases. This CDR3 is 15 amino acids long. Germline-derived CDR1 and CDR2 are LNHDA and SQIVND (reference sequence). The CDR3 is CASSITNSHGETQYF. The DNA for the CDR3 is TGTGCCAGTAGTATAACTAACTCGCACGGAGAGACCCAGTACTTC.

The chain combines TRBV5-6 with TRBJ2-7, with a tentative D call TRBD1 (6 bases). There are 14 residues in the CDR3. The V gene lost 3 bases and the J gene lost 6 bases, with 16 bases spanning the gap. Germline V lookup: CDR1 SGHDT, CDR2 YYEEEE. The CDR3: CASSSFTGFSEQYV. DNA of the CDR3: TGTGCCAGCAGCTCATTTACAGGGTTCTCCGAGCAGTACGTC.

V gene TRBV6-5 combines with J gene TRBJ1-1; D is unresolved. Germline-derived CDR1 and CDR2 are MNHEY and SVGAGI. The CDR3 spans 13 residues. Trimming took 10 bases from V and 1 from J, leaving 13 bases between them. The CDR3 loop is CATKEGPNTEAFF. Written as DNA, the CDR3 is TGTGCCACAAAAGAGGGCCCGAACACTGAAGCTTTCTTT.

The chain is built from TRBV5-6 and TRBJ1-6; D might be TRBD1 (6 bases). The V end lost 5 bases, the J end lost 13 bases, and 16 bases lay between the germline ends. The CDR3 totals 13 residues. Germline V gene data show CDR1 as SGHDT and CDR2 as YYEEEE. The CDR3 loop is CASRVGTIHPLHF. The CDR3 DNA follows: TGTGCCAGCAGGGTGGGGACAATTCACCCCCTCCACTTT.

J is TRBJ2-2 and V is TRBV6-6; a possible D gene is TRBD1 (6 bases). The V end was cut by 6 bases, the J end by 4 bases, with 6 bases between. CDR3 length: 12 residues. CDR1 and CDR2 from the germline V gene are MNHNY and SVGAGI (reference sequence). DNA of the CDR3: TGTGCCAGCAGACAGGGCACCGGGGAGCTGTTTTTT. Its protein product is CASRQGTGELFF.

The V and J genes are TRBV4-1 and TRBJ2-3, with 10 bases matching TRBD2. The germline V gene encodes CDR1 MGHRA and CDR2 YSYEKL. CDR3 length: 18 residues. Losses at the gene ends were 2 bases for V and 0 bases for J; bases not matched to a gene: 8. CDR3 DNA sequence: TGCGCCAGCAGCCAACAACTAGCGGGGTCCGCTAGCACAGATACGCAGTATTTT. It is translated as CASSQQLAGSASTDTQYF.

The chain employs TRBV9 and TRBJ1-4, with 7 nucleotides matching TRBD1. The CDR3 is 16 amino acids. The V segment lost 4 bases and the J segment 2 bases; nucleotides outside the gene matches: 8. Germline values: CDR1 SGDLS, CDR2 YYNGEE. CDR3 sequence: CASSPGTVSTNEKLFF. The CDR3 coding sequence is TGTGCCAGCAGCCCCGGGACAGTTAGCACTAATGAAAAACTGTTTTTT.

The DNA of the CDR3 is TGTGCCAGCAGTTTATCAACGGGAGGTTCCTACGAGCAGTACGTC. This encodes CASSLSTGGSYEQYV. The V call is TRBV28, the J call TRBJ2-7, with TRBD2 identical over 7 bases. Trimming removed 1 base from V and 1 base from J; junction bases left unmatched: 4. The CDR3 spans 15 residues. CDR1 and CDR2 from the germline V gene are MDHEN and SYDVKM.

The chain recombines TRBV7-2 with TRBJ2-1; possible D gene TRBD2, 6 bases. Deletions cut 1 base from V and 0 bases from J, with 10 bases between. The V gene's germline CDR1 is SGHTA and CDR2 FQGNSA. This CDR3 is built from 16 residues. CDR3 sequence reads: CASSLGPGSSYNEQFF. CDR3 nucleotides: TGTGCCAGCAGCTTAGGTCCCGGGAGCTCCTACAATGAGCAGTTCTTC. Full variable domain (outside the CDR3, taken from reference TRBV7-2 and TRBJ2-1): GAGVSQSPSNKVTEKGKDVELRCDPISGHTALYWYRQSLGQGLEFLIYFQGNSAPDKSGLPSDRFSAERTGGSVSTLTIQRTQQEDSAVYLCASSLGPGSSYNEQFFGPGTRLTVL.

This clone occurred a few times. Other DNA sequences in the sample encode the same CDR3. The chain links TRBV11-3 to TRBJ2-5; 11 nucleotides align to TRBD2. This CDR3 region has 18 residues. The germline V gene encodes CDR1 SGHNT and CDR2 YENEEA. With V trimmed by 1 base and J by 1 base, 8 bases remained unmatched. CDR3 nucleotides: TGTGCCAGCAGCTTAGGTCGCACTAGCGGGAGTTCCCAAGAGACCCAGTACTTC. Translated: CASSLGRTSGSSQETQYF.

J is TRBJ1-1 and V is TRBV27; D not resolved. CDR3 length: 11 amino acids. The germline V gene has CDR1 MNHEY and CDR2 SMNVEV (reference sequence). Trimming shortened V by 8 bases and J by 1 base, and 5 bases separated the two germline ends. The CDR3, as DNA: TGTGCCAGCGGAGGGAACACTGAAGCTTTCTTT. Its protein is CASGGNTEAFF.

The CDR3 region is CASSAGLASRTQYF. CDR3 nucleotide sequence: TGCGCCAGCAGCGCGGGACTCGCCTCTCGGACCCAGTACTTC. V usage is TRBV5-1 and J usage is TRBJ2-5; D may be TRBD2 (6 bases). Deletions cut 4 bases from V and 7 bases from J, with 17 bases between. CDR3 size: 14 residues. Germline CDR1 reads SGHRS; CDR2 reads YFSETQ.

CDR3 sequence reads: CASSPQGNTEAFF. For the CDR3, the DNA is TGTGCCAGCAGCCCACAGGGGAACACTGAAGCTTTCTTT. This chain connects TRBV13 to TRBJ1-1; possible D gene TRBD1, 6 bases. The CDR3 spans 13 residues. In germline, CDR1 is PRHDT, CDR2 FYEKMQ (reference sequence). V lost 5 bases and J lost 1, with 8 bases in between.

This clone was picked up a small number of times. J is TRBJ1-2 and V is TRBV19; weak D call: TRBD1 (5 bases). There are 13 residues in the CDR3. Trimming stripped 4 bases from V and 8 bases from J, with 14 bases between. The V gene's germline CDR1 is LNHDA and CDR2 SQIVND (reference sequence). The CDR3 DNA reads TGTGCCAGTAGTAAAGCCAGGGTCTACGGCTACACCTTC. It is translated as CASSKARVYGYTF.

The chain joins TRBV7-2 to TRBJ2-3, with D possibly TRBD2 on 6 matching bases. CDR1 is SGHTA and CDR2 is FQGNSA in the germline V gene. V was trimmed by 5 bases and J by 2 bases, leaving 11 bases between them. The CDR3 runs 14 residues. Here the CDR3 reads CASSPGLNTDTQYF. DNA of the CDR3: TGTGCCAGCAGCCCGGGACTTAACACAGATACGCAGTATTTT.

The V call is TRBV11-2, the J call TRBJ2-1, with D possibly TRBD2 on 5 matching bases. Trimming took off 0 bases at V and 9 bases at J, with 21 bases between the two ends. Germline-derived CDR1 and CDR2 are SGHAT and FQNNGV. The CDR3 extends over 17 amino acids. CDR3 sequence (DNA): TGTGCCAGCAGCTTAGAGATGGGTGCTAGCAGTAGTGGTGAGCAGTTCTTC. This gives the protein CASSLEMGASSSGEQFF.

This chain connects TRBV3-1 (or the pseudogene TRBV3-2) to TRBJ2-7, with D perhaps TRBD1 (6 bases). From germline, CDR1 is LGHDT and CDR2 YNNKEL (reference sequence). The CDR3 contains 15 residues. Between the trimmed V and J ends, which lost 0 bases and 0 bases, there was a span of 9 bases. For the CDR3, the DNA is TGTGCCAGCAGCCAAGAGGGGGCGTCCTCCTACGAGCAGTACTTC. Protein sequence: CASSQEGASSYEQYF.

The genes are TRBV5-4 and TRBJ1-1; no firm D call. With 6 bases removed from V and 3 bases from J, the gap between germline ends came to 6 bases. The CDR3 consists of 11 residues. The V gene's germline CDR1 is SGHNT and CDR2 YYREEE (reference sequence). Here the CDR3 DNA reads TGTGCCAGCATAGCGGACACTGAAGCTTTCTTT. Amino acid sequence: CASIADTEAFF. Full variable domain (rest looked up from reference TRBV5-4 and TRBJ1-1): ETGVTQSPTHLIKTRGQQVTLRCSSQSGHNTVSWYQQALGQGPQFIFQYYREEENGRGNFPPRFSGLQFPNYSSELNVNALELDDSALYLCASIADTEAFFGQGTRLTVV.